The 5 T cell receptor beta chains listed next were all sequenced from one sample in a study of cytomegalovirus exposure and HLA in healthy donors. With 60 Vbeta and 13 Jbeta primers, the PCR was carried out. Generated by immunoSEQ multiplex PCR, the TCRdb table keeps only in-frame clones and is missing some. The sample contains some 140,000 clones, approximately 89% of which appear only once. Source material: PBMCs. The receptors originated from a woman in her 30s in good health and CMV-seropositive.

This clone was detected once. The chain combines TRBV20-1 with TRBJ2-1; maybe TRBD1 (5 bases). The CDR3 is made up of 11 amino acids. The germline CDR1 and CDR2 sequences are DFQATT and SNEGSKA (reference sequence). Trimming removed 6 bases from V and 9 bases from J, with 12 bases in between. CDR3 in amino acids: CSAPFRGEQFF. In DNA, the CDR3 is TGCAGTGCCCCTTTTAGGGGTGAGCAGTTCTTC.

The chain recombines TRBV18 with TRBJ1-2; 8 bases are shared with TRBD1. The CDR3 spans 14 residues. Germline values: CDR1 KGHSH, CDR2 LQKENI. After removal of 4 bases from V and 4 bases from J, the junction contained 5 bases not matched to a gene. The CDR3 here is CASSLTQGGYGYTF. The DNA of the CDR3 is TGTGCCAGCTCACTTACACAGGGGGGCTATGGCTACACCTTC.

This clone was picked up a small number of times. This rearrangement joins TRBV19 to TRBJ1-1; TRBD1 might be the D (5 bases). This CDR3 spans 13 amino acids. Germline lookup yields CDR1 LNHDA and CDR2 SQIVND (reference sequence). Trimming took 8 bases from V and 0 from J, leaving 10 bases between them. CDR3 region: CASGDSMNTEAFF. The CDR3 coding sequence is TGTGCCAGTGGAGACAGTATGAACACTGAAGCTTTCTTT. Drawing the rest from reference TRBV19 and TRBJ1-1, the complete variable domain is DGGITQSPKYLFRKEGQNVTLSCEQNLNHDAMYWYRQDPGQGLRLIYYSQIVNDFQKGDIAEGYSVSREKKESFPLTVTSAQKNPTAFYLCASGDSMNTEAFFGQGTRLTVV.

The chain has TRBV6-1 and TRBJ2-1; 13 bases are a match to TRBD2. With V trimmed by 8 bases and J by 7 bases, 8 bases remained unmatched. CDR3 length equals 15 residues. Germline V lookup: CDR1 MNHNS, CDR2 SASEGT. CDR3 nucleotides: TGTGCCAGCGGCCCACTAGCGGGGGGGCGGAATGAGCAGTTCTTC. This sequence encodes CASGPLAGGRNEQFF.

The chain couples TRBV6-4 to TRBJ2-1, with 12 bases that match TRBD2. Germline CDR1 and CDR2: MRHNA and SNTAGT. The CDR3 has 14 residues. The J segment lost 10 bases and the V segment lost 5 bases, leaving 6 bases of the junction unmatched. CDR3 in DNA: TGTGCCAGCAGTCCGGGACTAGCGGGCCTAGAGCAGTTCTTC. Encoded protein: CASSPGLAGLEQFF.